These 14 T cell receptor beta chains originate from one sample sequenced in a study of CD8+ T cells in alopecia areata. It was cDNA, reverse transcribed from extracted RNA, that served as the sequencing template. The repertoire was sequenced with immunoSEQ multiplex PCR; TCRdb's copy has only in-frame clones and lacks some. The sample includes about 130,000 clones, about 47% of them seen just once. The sequencing here drew on CD8+ T cells sorted from blood, taken at week 0. The receptors were sampled from a human donor with alopecia areata.

In its sample, this clone was seen many times. This rearrangement joins TRBV27 to TRBJ2-7; tentatively, D is TRBD2 (5 bases). The CDR3 runs 11 residues. The germline CDR1 and CDR2 sequences are MNHEY and SMNVEV (reference sequence). The germline V and J ends were trimmed by 7 bases and 6 bases, with 10 bases remaining between them. The CDR3 nucleotides read TGTGCCAGCAACCGGGGATCCGAGCAGTACTTC. Translation gives CASNRGSEQYF.

This clone was recorded a few times. The chain is built from TRBV27 and TRBJ2-3; D call uncertain. Germline V gene data show CDR1 as MNHEY and CDR2 as SMNVEV (reference sequence). The germline V and J ends were trimmed by 8 bases and 0 bases, with 12 bases remaining between them. The CDR3 contains 14 residues. CDR3 sequence: CASRQVLSTDTQYF. The CDR3 DNA follows: TGTGCCAGCCGCCAGGTCTTAAGCACAGATACGCAGTATTTT.

This sequence joins TRBV29-1 and TRBJ2-5; 15 bases map to TRBD2. The germline V gene has CDR1 SQVTM and CDR2 ANQGSEA. The CDR3 length is 14 residues. The V and J ends lost 7 bases and 5 bases, in that order; junction bases with no gene match: 5. The DNA for the CDR3 is TGCAGCGGGACTAGCGGGGGGGCCGGGGAGACCCAGTACTTC. The encoded protein is CSGTSGGAGETQYF.

J is TRBJ2-7 and V is TRBV18, with TRBD1 as a possible D gene (6 bases). CDR1 KGHSH and CDR2 LQKENI come from the germline V gene. V lost 3 bases and J lost 2, with 14 bases in between. The CDR3 is 15 amino acids. CDR3 coding DNA: TGTGCCAGCTCACCTCAGACAGGACCGACCTACGAGCAGTACTTC. It codes for CASSPQTGPTYEQYF.

This clone was picked up a small number of times. This chain uses TRBV4-1 with TRBJ2-7; no clear D. Germline-derived CDR1 and CDR2 are MGHRA and YSYEKL. The CDR3 extends over 13 amino acids. Trimming took off 0 bases at V and 6 bases at J, with 9 bases between the two ends. This CDR3 reads CASSQDAETEQYF. As DNA, the CDR3 is TGCGCCAGCAGCCAAGATGCAGAGACCGAGCAGTACTTC.

The V call is TRBV29-1, the J call TRBJ2-7; 10 positions agree with TRBD1. The germline gives CDR1 SQVTM, CDR2 ANQGSEA. The CDR3 is made up of 13 amino acids. Trimming removed 6 bases from V and 3 bases from J; junction bases left unmatched: 5. This chain's CDR3 is CSVRTGGNYEQYF. CDR3 nucleotides: TGCAGCGTACGGACAGGGGGGAACTACGAGCAGTACTTC.

This clone has just one count. The rearrangement joins TRBV13 to TRBJ2-3, with TRBD2 identical over 13 bases. CDR3 size: 16 residues. Trimming took 5 bases from V and 3 from J; bases not matched to a gene: 5. Germline CDR1 is PRHDT and CDR2 is FYEKMQ (reference sequence). CDR3: CASSPRTSGGTDTQYF. In nucleotides, the CDR3 is TGTGCCAGCAGCCCTCGGACTAGCGGGGGTACAGATACGCAGTATTTT.

This clone occurred a few times. J is TRBJ1-5 and V is TRBV7-9; a possible D gene is TRBD1 (6 bases). This CDR3 contains 13 residues. Germline lookup yields CDR1 SEHNR and CDR2 FQNEAQ (reference sequence). Trimming took off 5 bases at V and 7 bases at J, with 12 bases between the two ends. This chain's CDR3 is CASSPGAGQPQHF. DNA of the CDR3: TGTGCCAGCAGCCCAGGGGCTGGGCAGCCCCAGCATTTT.

The chain recombines TRBV15 with TRBJ2-1, with 9 positions matching TRBD1. J was trimmed by 0 bases and V by 5 bases; bases with no gene match: 2. The CDR3 totals 15 residues. CDR1 is LNHNV and CDR2 is YYDKDF in the germline V gene (reference sequence). The CDR3 reads CATSLGQGSYNEQFF. The DNA for the CDR3 is TGTGCCACCAGCCTGGGACAGGGCTCCTACAATGAGCAGTTCTTC.

This sequence joins TRBV2 and TRBJ1-2; D uncertain. CDR3 length equals 13 residues. Germline CDR1 reads SNHLY; CDR2 reads FYNNEI. The germline V and J ends were trimmed by 4 bases and 2 bases, with 8 bases remaining between them. This CDR3 reads CASSGGENYGYTF. CDR3 bases: TGTGCCAGCAGTGGGGGTGAAAACTATGGCTACACCTTC.

The chain has TRBV27 and TRBJ1-1; 7 bases are a match to TRBD1. This CDR3 has 16 amino acids. Trimming took 4 bases from V and 3 from J; bases not matched to a gene: 11. Germline CDR1 MNHEY, CDR2 SMNVEV (reference sequence). The CDR3 region is CASSYSRGEADTEAFF. For the CDR3, the DNA is TGTGCCAGCAGTTATAGCAGGGGGGAGGCTGACACTGAAGCTTTCTTT.

The chain has TRBV4-1 and TRBJ1-2; 8 bases fit TRBD1. V was pared by 1 base and J by 4 bases, with 5 bases of the junction left unmatched. The length of the CDR3 is 15 residues. Germline V gene sequence: CDR1 MGHRA, CDR2 YSYEKL. This CDR3 is CASSQVTGAGYGYTF. In DNA form, the CDR3 reads TGCGCCAGCAGCCAAGTGACAGGGGCTGGCTATGGCTACACCTTC.

Turning to this clone: Other DNA variants within this sample encode the same CDR3. The chain is built from TRBV30 and TRBJ1-6, with 10 positions matching TRBD1. Trimming at V came to 1 base and at J to 10 bases, leaving 4 bases not matched to a gene. CDR1 and CDR2 (germline): GTSNPN, SVGIG (reference sequence). The CDR3 has 14 residues. The CDR3 DNA reads as TGTGCCTGGAGTGCCGGGACAGGGGACTCACCCCTCCACTTT. Translation gives CAWSAGTGDSPLHF.

The chain joins TRBV6-5 to TRBJ2-1; 12 bases are shared with TRBD2. V was pared by 5 bases and J by 5 bases, with 4 bases of the junction left unmatched. The CDR3 runs 15 residues. Germline values: CDR1 MNHEY, CDR2 SVGAGI. The CDR3, as DNA: TGTGCCAGCAGTCCTAGCGGGGGGGCGGACAATGAGCAGTTCTTC. This translates into CASSPSGGADNEQFF.